This T cell receptor (beta chain) came from a study of breast tumors, draining lymph nodes, adjacent tissues. CDR1 is LNHDA, CDR2 SQIVND, per germline (reference sequence). V shed 3 bases and J 4 bases; nucleotides not matched to a gene: 6. This CDR3 region has 15 residues. This clonotype occurred many times. The target antigen is unknown. Study-level results: Tumors had less TCR diversity than lymph nodes, more than nontumor tissue. Luminal-like breast cancer showed significantly higher tumor–nontumor repertoire similarity than basal-like. That most tumor T cells come from lymph nodes remained unproven.

Via MiXCR, TCRdb re-called the multiplex PCR reads, giving one row per CDR3 protein. The sample includes 150,000 to 200,000 distinct CDR3 sequences, around a third of them seen just once. Axillary draining lymph nodes of breast cancer patients supplied the node samples. Sequencing was carried out using axillary lymph node tissue. This TCR came from a female donor with breast cancer. Some clones in this sample may be carry-over from other donors' samples. The chain has TRBV19 and TRBJ2-1; 7 nucleotides match TRBD2. CDR3 DNA: TGTGCCAGTAGTATGTTTGGTAGCGGGTACAATGAGCAGTTCTTC. This encodes CASSMFGSGYNEQFF.